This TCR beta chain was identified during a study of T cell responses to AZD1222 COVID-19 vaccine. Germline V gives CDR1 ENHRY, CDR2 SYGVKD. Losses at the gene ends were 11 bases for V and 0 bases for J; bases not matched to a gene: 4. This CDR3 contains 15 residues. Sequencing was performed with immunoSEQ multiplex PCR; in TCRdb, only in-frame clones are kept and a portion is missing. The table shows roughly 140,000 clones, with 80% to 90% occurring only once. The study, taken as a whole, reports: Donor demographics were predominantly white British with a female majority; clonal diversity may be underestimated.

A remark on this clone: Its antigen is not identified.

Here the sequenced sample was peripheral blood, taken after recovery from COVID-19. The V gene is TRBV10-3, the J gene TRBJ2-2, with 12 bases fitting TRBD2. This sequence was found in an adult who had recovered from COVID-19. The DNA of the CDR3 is TGTGCCGCAGGACTAGCGGGGACGAACACCGGGGAGCTGTTTTTT. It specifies CAAGLAGTNTGELFF.